A selection of T cell receptor beta chains follows, all from one sample in a study of blood T cell repertoires in COVID-19. TCRdb keeps only in-frame clones here, not all; method: immunoSEQ multiplex PCR. The sample holds about 59,000 clones, 79% seen once. The specimen was peripheral blood. All receptors derive from a man in his sixties with acute or convalescent COVID-19. Both conserved end residues are part of each CDR3. The order of the fields is J gene, V gene, D gene, CDR3 protein. D genes are given only for firm matches.

J gene: TRBJ2-3
V gene: TRBV7-3
D gene: TRBD2
CDR3 protein: CASSLGGSADTQYF

J gene: TRBJ1-4
V gene: TRBV6-5
D gene: .
CDR3 protein: CASREDGGVQKLFF

J gene: TRBJ2-7
V gene: TRBV3-1/TRBV3-2
D gene: TRBD2
CDR3 protein: CASSLSGGRNYEQYF

J gene: TRBJ2-7
V gene: TRBV15
D gene: TRBD1
CDR3 protein: CATSRGSGTGVHEQYF

J gene: TRBJ1-2
V gene: TRBV5-4
D gene: .
CDR3 protein: CASSFNPQGHYGYTF

J gene: TRBJ1-1
V gene: TRBV11-2
D gene: TRBD1
CDR3 protein: CASSHDRGAEAFF

J gene: TRBJ2-2
V gene: TRBV10-2
D gene: TRBD1
CDR3 protein: CASRRTGSTGELFF

J gene: TRBJ2-4
V gene: TRBV28
D gene: TRBD2
CDR3 protein: CASSRGGGSGNIQYF

J gene: TRBJ2-4
V gene: TRBV28
D gene: .
CDR3 protein: CASSLFSQAQGNIQYF

J gene: TRBJ2-7
V gene: TRBV21-1
D gene: .
CDR3 protein: CASSGLLAGAYEQYF

J gene: TRBJ2-7
V gene: TRBV4-3
D gene: .
CDR3 protein: CASSQEAPYNTFNEQYF

J gene: TRBJ1-4
V gene: TRBV12-3/TRBV12-4
D gene: .
CDR3 protein: CASSYSEKLFF

J gene: TRBJ1-1
V gene: TRBV4-2
D gene: .
CDR3 protein: CASSQVQGMNTEAFF

J gene: TRBJ2-1
V gene: TRBV3-1/TRBV3-2
D gene: TRBD2
CDR3 protein: CASSQERTSGVYNEQFF

J gene: TRBJ1-1
V gene: TRBV7-9
D gene: .
CDR3 protein: CASTLGSGVTEAFF

J gene: TRBJ1-2
V gene: TRBV28
D gene: TRBD1
CDR3 protein: CASSLIAGGRNYGYTF

J gene: TRBJ1-2
V gene: TRBV6-5
D gene: .
CDR3 protein: CASRDDGGSGYTF

J gene: TRBJ2-7
V gene: TRBV30
D gene: .
CDR3 protein: CAWSGSGSYEQYF

J gene: TRBJ2-7
V gene: TRBV5-1
D gene: .
CDR3 protein: CASSLVSDEQYF

J gene: TRBJ2-3
V gene: TRBV9
D gene: TRBD2
CDR3 protein: CASSPSGTSGNTQYF

J gene: TRBJ2-7
V gene: TRBV19
D gene: .
CDR3 protein: CASSPYSGGAYEQYF

J gene: TRBJ2-2
V gene: TRBV9
D gene: .
CDR3 protein: CASRGAVSPGELFF

J gene: TRBJ2-3
V gene: TRBV5-6
D gene: .
CDR3 protein: CASSLGWAGTDTQYF

J gene: TRBJ1-5
V gene: TRBV27
D gene: .
CDR3 protein: CASSLGPSWQPQHF

J gene: TRBJ2-1
V gene: TRBV9
D gene: .
CDR3 protein: CASSPRRGPNNEQFF

J gene: TRBJ1-5
V gene: TRBV7-9
D gene: .
CDR3 protein: CASSLGQEINQPQHF

J gene: TRBJ1-4
V gene: TRBV10-3
D gene: .
CDR3 protein: CAISVERDEKLFF

J gene: TRBJ1-4
V gene: TRBV24-1
D gene: .
CDR3 protein: CATSFGGKLFF

J gene: TRBJ2-1
V gene: TRBV2
D gene: .
CDR3 protein: CASSGELVTNEQFF

J gene: TRBJ2-7
V gene: TRBV29-1
D gene: TRBD1
CDR3 protein: CSVDDRGQSLEQYF

J gene: TRBJ1-3
V gene: TRBV28
D gene: .
CDR3 protein: CASSLMGLSGNTIYF

J gene: TRBJ1-1
V gene: TRBV6-4
D gene: .
CDR3 protein: CASSDSIQGSEAFF

J gene: TRBJ2-1
V gene: TRBV12-3/TRBV12-4
D gene: .
CDR3 protein: CASSLGGYEQFF

J gene: TRBJ2-1
V gene: TRBV18
D gene: TRBD1
CDR3 protein: CASSPRQGDYEQFF

J gene: TRBJ2-1
V gene: TRBV7-3
D gene: TRBD2
CDR3 protein: CASSLLAGGGGEQFF

J gene: TRBJ1-2
V gene: TRBV30
D gene: TRBD1
CDR3 protein: CAWTPPDRAWRGYTF

J gene: TRBJ2-7
V gene: TRBV7-2
D gene: TRBD2
CDR3 protein: CASSLGGRAYEQYF

J gene: TRBJ2-5
V gene: TRBV23-1
D gene: .
CDR3 protein: CASSKHRANYF

J gene: TRBJ1-1
V gene: TRBV5-5
D gene: TRBD1
CDR3 protein: CASSFSGGEAFF

J gene: TRBJ2-7
V gene: TRBV28
D gene: TRBD2
CDR3 protein: CASRSSGGSSYEQYF

J gene: TRBJ1-6
V gene: TRBV27
D gene: .
CDR3 protein: CASSSQYRSPLHF

J gene: TRBJ1-3
V gene: TRBV4-2
D gene: TRBD1
CDR3 protein: CASSRGFRGPGNTIYF

J gene: TRBJ2-1
V gene: TRBV10-3
D gene: TRBD2
CDR3 protein: CAISESSGRINEQFF